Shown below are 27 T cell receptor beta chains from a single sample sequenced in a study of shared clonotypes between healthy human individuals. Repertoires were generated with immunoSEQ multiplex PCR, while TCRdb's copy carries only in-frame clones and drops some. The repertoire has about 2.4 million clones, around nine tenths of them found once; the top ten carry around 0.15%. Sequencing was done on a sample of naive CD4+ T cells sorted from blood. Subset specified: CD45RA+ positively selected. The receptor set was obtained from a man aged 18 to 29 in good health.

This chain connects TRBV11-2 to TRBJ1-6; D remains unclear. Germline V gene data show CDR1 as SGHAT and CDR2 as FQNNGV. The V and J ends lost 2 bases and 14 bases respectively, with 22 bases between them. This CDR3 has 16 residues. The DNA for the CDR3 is TGTGCCAGCAGCTTATCTGGGTCCGGGCCCTATTTCACCCTCCACTTT. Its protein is CASSLSGSGPYFTLHF.

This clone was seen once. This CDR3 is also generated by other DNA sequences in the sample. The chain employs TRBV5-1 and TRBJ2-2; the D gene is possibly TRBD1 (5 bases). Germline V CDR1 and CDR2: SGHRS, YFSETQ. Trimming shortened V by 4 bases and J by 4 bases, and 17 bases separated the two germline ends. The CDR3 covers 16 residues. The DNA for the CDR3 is TGCGCCAGCAGCCCCCCCTCCCAAAGGGGCACCGGGGAGCTGTTTTTT. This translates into CASSPPSQRGTGELFF.

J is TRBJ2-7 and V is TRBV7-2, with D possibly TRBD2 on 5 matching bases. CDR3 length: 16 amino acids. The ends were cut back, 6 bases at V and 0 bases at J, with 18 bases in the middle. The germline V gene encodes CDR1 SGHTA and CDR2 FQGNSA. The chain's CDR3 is CASRFHVSASSYEQYF. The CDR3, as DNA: TGTGCCAGCAGATTTCACGTTAGCGCGAGCTCCTACGAGCAGTACTTC.

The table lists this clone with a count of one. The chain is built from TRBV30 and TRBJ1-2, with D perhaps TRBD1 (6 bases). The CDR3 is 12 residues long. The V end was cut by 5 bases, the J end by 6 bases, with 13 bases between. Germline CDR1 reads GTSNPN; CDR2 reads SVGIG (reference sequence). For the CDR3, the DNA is TGTGCCTGGGCTCGGACAGTCGATGGCTACACCTTC. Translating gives CAWARTVDGYTF.

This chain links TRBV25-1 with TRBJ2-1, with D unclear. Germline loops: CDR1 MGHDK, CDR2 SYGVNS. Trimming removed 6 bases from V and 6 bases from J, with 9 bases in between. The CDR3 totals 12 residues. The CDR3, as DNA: TGTGCCAGCAGCAGTGCCTCCAATGAGCAGTTCTTC. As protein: CASSSASNEQFF.

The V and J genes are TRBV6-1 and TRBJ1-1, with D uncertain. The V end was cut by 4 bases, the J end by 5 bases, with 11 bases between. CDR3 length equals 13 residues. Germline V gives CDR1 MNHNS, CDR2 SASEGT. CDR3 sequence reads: CASSAQRATEAFF. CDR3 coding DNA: TGTGCCAGCAGTGCGCAGAGGGCGACTGAAGCTTTCTTT.

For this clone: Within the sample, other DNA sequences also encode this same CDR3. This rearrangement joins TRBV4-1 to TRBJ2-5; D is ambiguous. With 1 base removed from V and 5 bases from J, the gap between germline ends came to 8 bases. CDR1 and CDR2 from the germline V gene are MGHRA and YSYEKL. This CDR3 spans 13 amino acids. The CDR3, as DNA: TGCGCCAGCAGCCAAGCAACAGAGGAGACCCAGTACTTC. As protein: CASSQATEETQYF.

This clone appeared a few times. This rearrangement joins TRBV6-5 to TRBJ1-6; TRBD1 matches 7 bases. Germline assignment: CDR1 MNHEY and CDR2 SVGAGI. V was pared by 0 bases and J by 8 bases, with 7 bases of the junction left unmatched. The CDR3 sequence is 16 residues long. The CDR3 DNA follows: TGTGCCAGCAGTTACTCTCAACAGGGGAGGGATTCACCCCTCCACTTT. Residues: CASSYSQQGRDSPLHF.

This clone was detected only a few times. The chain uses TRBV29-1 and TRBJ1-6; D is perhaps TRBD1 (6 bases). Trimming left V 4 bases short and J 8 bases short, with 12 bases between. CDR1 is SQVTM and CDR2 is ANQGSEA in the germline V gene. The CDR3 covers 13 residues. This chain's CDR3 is CSVAEGVDSPLHF. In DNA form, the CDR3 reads TGCAGCGTTGCGGAGGGGGTCGATTCACCCCTCCACTTT.

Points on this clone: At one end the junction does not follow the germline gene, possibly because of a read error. As DNA, the CDR3 is TGTGCCAGCAGCTTGGTAGGGAGGGCCAAGACAGGTACGCAGTATTTT. Translating gives CASSLVGRAKTGTQYF. The chain recombines TRBV5-4 with TRBJ2-3; a weak D match, TRBD2 (7 bases). Germline CDR1 reads SGHNT; CDR2 reads YYREEE (reference sequence). The CDR3 is 16 amino acids.

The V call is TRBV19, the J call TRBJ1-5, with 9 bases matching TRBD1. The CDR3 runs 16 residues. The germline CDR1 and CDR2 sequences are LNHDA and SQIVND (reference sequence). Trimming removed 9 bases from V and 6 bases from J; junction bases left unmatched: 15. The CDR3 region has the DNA TGTGCCAGCTCTCGTGAAGACAGGGGGGTAGGTCAGCCCCAGCATTTT. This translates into CASSREDRGVGQPQHF.

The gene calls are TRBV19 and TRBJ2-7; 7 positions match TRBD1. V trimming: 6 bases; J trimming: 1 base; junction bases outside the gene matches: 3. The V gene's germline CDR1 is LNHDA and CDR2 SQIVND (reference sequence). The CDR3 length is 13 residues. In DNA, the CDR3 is TGTGCCAGTAGGTCCAGGGGGTCCTACGAGCAGTACTTC. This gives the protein CASRSRGSYEQYF.

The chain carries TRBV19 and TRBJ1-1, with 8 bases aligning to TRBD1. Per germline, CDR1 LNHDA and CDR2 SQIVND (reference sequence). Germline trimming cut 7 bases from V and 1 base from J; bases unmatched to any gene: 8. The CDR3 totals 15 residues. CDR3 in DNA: TGTGCCAGTACCCGACAGGGGTCTGGGAACACTGAAGCTTTCTTT. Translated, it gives CASTRQGSGNTEAFF.

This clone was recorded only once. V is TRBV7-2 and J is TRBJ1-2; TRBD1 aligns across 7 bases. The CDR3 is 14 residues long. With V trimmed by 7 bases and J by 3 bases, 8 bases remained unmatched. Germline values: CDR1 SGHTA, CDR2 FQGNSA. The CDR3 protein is CASTFSGQDYGYTF. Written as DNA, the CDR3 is TGTGCCAGCACCTTCTCCGGACAGGACTATGGCTACACCTTC.

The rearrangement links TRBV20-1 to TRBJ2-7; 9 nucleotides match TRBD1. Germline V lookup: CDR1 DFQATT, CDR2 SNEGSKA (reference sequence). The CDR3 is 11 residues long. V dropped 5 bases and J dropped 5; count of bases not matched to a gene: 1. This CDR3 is CSARTGDEQYF. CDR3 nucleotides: TGCAGTGCTCGGACAGGGGACGAGCAGTACTTC.

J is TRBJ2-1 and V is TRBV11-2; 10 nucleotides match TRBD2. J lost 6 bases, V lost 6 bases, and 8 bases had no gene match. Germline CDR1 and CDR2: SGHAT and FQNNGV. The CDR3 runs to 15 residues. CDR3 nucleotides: TGTGCCAGCAGACCCCTAGCGGGGGTGTTCAATGAGCAGTTCTTC. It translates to CASRPLAGVFNEQFF.

In nucleotides, the CDR3 is TGTGCCAGCAGTATGACCGGGAACAACTATGGCTACACCTTC. As protein: CASSMTGNNYGYTF. This chain links TRBV6-5 with TRBJ1-2; D ambiguous. The V gene lost 5 bases and the J gene lost 2 bases, with 12 bases spanning the gap. CDR1 and CDR2 from the germline V gene are MNHEY and SVGAGI. The CDR3 totals 14 residues.

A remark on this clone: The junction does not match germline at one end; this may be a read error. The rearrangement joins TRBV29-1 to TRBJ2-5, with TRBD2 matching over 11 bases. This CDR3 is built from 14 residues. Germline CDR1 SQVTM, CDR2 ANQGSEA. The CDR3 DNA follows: TGCAGCGCTGAACCGGGACTAGCGGAAGAGACCCAGTACTTC. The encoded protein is CSAEPGLAEETQYF.

The CDR3 DNA is TGTGCCAGCAGTCGGACAGCGTACGAGCAGTACTTC. It encodes CASSRTAYEQYF. The chain couples TRBV28 to TRBJ2-7; a weak D match, TRBD1 (6 bases). Trimming left V 5 bases short and J 4 bases short, with 9 bases between. The V gene's germline CDR1 is MDHEN and CDR2 SYDVKM. This CDR3 contains 12 residues.

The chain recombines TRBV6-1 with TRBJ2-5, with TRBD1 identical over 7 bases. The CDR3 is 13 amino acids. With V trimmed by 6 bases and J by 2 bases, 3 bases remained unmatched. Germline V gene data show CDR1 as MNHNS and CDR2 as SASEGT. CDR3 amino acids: CASRPGQQETQYF. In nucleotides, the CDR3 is TGTGCCAGCAGACCGGGACAGCAAGAGACCCAGTACTTC.

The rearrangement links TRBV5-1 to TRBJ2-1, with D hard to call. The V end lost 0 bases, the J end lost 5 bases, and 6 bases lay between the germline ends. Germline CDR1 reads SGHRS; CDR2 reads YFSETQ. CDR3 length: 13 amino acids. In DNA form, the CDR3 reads TGCGCCAGCAGCTTGGCCTCGAACAATGAGCAGTTCTTC. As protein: CASSLASNNEQFF.

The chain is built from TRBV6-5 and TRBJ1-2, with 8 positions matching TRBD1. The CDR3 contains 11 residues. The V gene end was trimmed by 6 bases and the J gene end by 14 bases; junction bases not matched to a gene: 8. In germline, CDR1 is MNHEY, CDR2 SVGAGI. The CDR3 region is CASSQQGVYTF. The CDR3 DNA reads TGTGCCAGCAGCCAACAGGGGGTGTATACCTTC.

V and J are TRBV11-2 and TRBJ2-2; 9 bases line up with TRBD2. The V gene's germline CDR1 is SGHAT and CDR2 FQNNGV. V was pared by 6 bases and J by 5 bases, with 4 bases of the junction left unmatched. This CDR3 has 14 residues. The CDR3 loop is CASRSGGRTGELFF. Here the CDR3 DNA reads TGTGCCAGCAGGAGCGGGGGGCGGACCGGGGAGCTGTTTTTT.

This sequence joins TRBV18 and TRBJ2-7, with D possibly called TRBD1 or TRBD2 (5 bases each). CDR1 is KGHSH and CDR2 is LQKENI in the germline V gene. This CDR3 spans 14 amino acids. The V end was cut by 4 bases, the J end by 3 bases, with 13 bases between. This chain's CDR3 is CASSRGATVYEQYF. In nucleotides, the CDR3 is TGTGCCAGCTCACGAGGGGCGACGGTCTACGAGCAGTACTTC.

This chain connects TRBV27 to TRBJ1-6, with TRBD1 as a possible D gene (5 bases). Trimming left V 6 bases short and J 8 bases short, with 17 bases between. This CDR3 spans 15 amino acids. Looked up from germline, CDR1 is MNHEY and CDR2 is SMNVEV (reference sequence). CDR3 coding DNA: TGTGCCAGCAGCCTACGGTCGCGGGGGTATTCACCCCTCCACTTT. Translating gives CASSLRSRGYSPLHF.

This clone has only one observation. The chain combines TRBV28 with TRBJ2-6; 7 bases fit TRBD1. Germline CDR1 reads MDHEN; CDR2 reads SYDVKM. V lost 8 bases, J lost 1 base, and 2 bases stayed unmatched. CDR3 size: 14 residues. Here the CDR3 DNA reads TGTGCCAGCGGGGACAGATCTGGGGCCAACGTCCTGACTTTC. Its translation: CASGDRSGANVLTF. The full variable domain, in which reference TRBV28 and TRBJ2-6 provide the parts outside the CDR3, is DVKVTQSSRYLVKRTGEKVFLECVQDMDHENMFWYRQDPGLGLRLIYFSYDVKMKEKGDIPEGYSVSREKKERFSLILESASTNQTSMYLCASGDRSGANVLTFGAGSRLTVL.

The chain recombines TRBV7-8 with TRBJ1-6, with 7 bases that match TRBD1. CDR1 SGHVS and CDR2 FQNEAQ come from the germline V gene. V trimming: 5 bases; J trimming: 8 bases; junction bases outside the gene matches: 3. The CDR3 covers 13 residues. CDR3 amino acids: CASSLTGDSPLHF. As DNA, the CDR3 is TGTGCCAGCAGCCTTACAGGGGATTCACCCCTCCACTTT.